The 5 T cell receptor beta chains given below trace back to one sample, sequenced in a study of blood T cell repertoires in COVID-19. Here immunoSEQ multiplex PCR was the method, and the copy in TCRdb shows in-frame clones only, minus some. The profile covers over 200,000 clones, with approximately 89% appearing a single time and about 4% taken by the ten largest. Material for sequencing was PBMCs or T cells enriched from blood (not recorded which). The source is a woman aged 25-40 years who had been exposed to COVID-19.

This chain uses TRBV5-1 with TRBJ1-1; TRBD1 agrees at 7 bases. V trimming: 3 bases; J trimming: 2 bases; junction bases outside the gene matches: 7. Germline CDR1 is SGHRS and CDR2 is YFSETQ. CDR3 length equals 15 residues. The CDR3 here is CASSWAGTANTEAFF. The CDR3 DNA is TGCGCCAGCAGCTGGGCCGGGACAGCTAACACTGAAGCTTTCTTT. The complete variable domain, with remaining parts taken from reference TRBV5-1 and TRBJ1-1, reads KAGVTQTPRYLIKTRGQQVTLSCSPISGHRSVSWYQQTPGQGLQFLFEYFSETQRNKGNFPGRFSGRQFSNSRSEMNVSTLELGDSALYLCASSWAGTANTEAFFGQGTRLTVV.

The rearrangement joins TRBV10-3 to TRBJ2-1, with TRBD2 as a possible D gene (5 bases). There are 16 residues in the CDR3. The germline V gene encodes CDR1 ENHRY and CDR2 SYGVKD. V lost 5 bases and J 4 bases, leaving 18 bases between the germline ends. The DNA of the CDR3 is TGTGCCATCAGTCCGCATGGTAGGCGGACTTACAATGAGCAGTTCTTC. Amino acids: CAISPHGRRTYNEQFF.

This rearrangement joins TRBV5-4 to TRBJ1-2, with TRBD1 matching 7 bases. This CDR3 has 12 amino acids. J was trimmed by 7 bases and V by 2 bases; bases with no gene match: 2. Germline-derived CDR1 and CDR2 are SGHNT and YYREEE (reference sequence). The CDR3 nucleotides are TGTGCCAGCAGCTTAGACAGGGTTGGCTACACCTTC. Its translation is CASSLDRVGYTF.

In DNA, the CDR3 is TGTGCCAGCAGCTTTGGACTGGAAAAGAACGAGCAGTACTTC. Its protein product is CASSFGLEKNEQYF. The chain links TRBV7-8 to TRBJ2-7, with TRBD2 as a possible D gene (5 bases). With 3 bases removed from V and 5 bases from J, the gap between germline ends came to 14 bases. Germline V CDR1 and CDR2: SGHVS, FQNEAQ. This CDR3 has 14 amino acids.

V and J are TRBV18 and TRBJ1-2, with 8 nucleotides matching TRBD1. V was pared by 3 bases and J by 0 bases, with 6 bases of the junction left unmatched. Germline CDR1 is KGHSH and CDR2 is LQKENI. This CDR3 has 16 amino acids. The CDR3 coding sequence is TGTGCCAGCTCACCGGGACAGGCAACCACTAACTATGGCTACACCTTC. This sequence encodes CASSPGQATTNYGYTF.